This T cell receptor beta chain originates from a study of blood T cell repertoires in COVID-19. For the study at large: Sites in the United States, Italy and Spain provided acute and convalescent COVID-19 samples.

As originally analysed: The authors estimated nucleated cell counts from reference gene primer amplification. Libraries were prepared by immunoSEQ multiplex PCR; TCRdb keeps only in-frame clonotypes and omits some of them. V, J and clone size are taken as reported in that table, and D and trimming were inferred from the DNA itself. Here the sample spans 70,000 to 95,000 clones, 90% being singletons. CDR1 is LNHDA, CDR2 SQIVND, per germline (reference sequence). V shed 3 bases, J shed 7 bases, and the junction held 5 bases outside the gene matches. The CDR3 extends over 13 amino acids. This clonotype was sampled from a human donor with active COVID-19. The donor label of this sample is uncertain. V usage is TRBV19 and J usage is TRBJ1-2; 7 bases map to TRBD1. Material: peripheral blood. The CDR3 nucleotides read TGTGCCAGTAGTATCAACAGGGGAGGTGGCTACACCTTC. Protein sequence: CASSINRGGGYTF. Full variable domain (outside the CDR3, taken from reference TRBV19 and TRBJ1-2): DGGITQSPKYLFRKEGQNVTLSCEQNLNHDAMYWYRQDPGQGLRLIYYSQIVNDFQKGDIAEGYSVSREKKESFPLTVTSAQKNPTAFYLCASSINRGGGYTFGSGTRLTVV.